This is a list of T cell receptor beta chains from one sample in a study of blood T cell repertoires in COVID-19. Some clones are missing from TCRdb's copy, which holds only in-frame ones; the method was immunoSEQ multiplex PCR. The sample lists under 85,000 clones, roughly four fifths occurring once. The sample taken for sequencing was peripheral blood. The receptor set was obtained from a human donor in a cohort sampled during active COVID-19. Each CDR3 is given with its conserved first and last residue. A D gene is named only where the DNA matches it firmly. Size tells how often a clone was seen (once, few, many) or the class of an expanded clone, and some rows leave it out.

clone size	D gene	V gene	J gene	CDR3 length	CDR3 DNA	CDR3 protein
.	.	TRBV9	TRBJ2-5	15	TGTGCCAGCAGCGTAGGAAGGGGTGAGCAAGAGACCCAGTACTTC	CASSVGRGEQETQYF
once	TRBD2	TRBV6-6	TRBJ2-2	15	TGTGCCAGCAGAACACTAGCGGGGGTCATCGGGGAGCTGTTTTTT	CASRTLAGVIGELFF
.	.	TRBV11-3	TRBJ2-3	14	TGTGCCAGCAGCTTAGTAGGGGCCACAGATACGCAGTATTTT	CASSLVGATDTQYF
.	.	TRBV11-2	TRBJ1-2	15	TGTGCCAGCAGCGACGGATGGGGCTCCAACTATGGCTACACCTTC	CASSDGWGSNYGYTF
.	.	TRBV29-1	TRBJ2-3	12	TGCAGCGTTGAACAGGGTGGCAATACGCAGTATTTT	CSVEQGGNTQYF
once	TRBD1	TRBV12-3/TRBV12-4	TRBJ2-5	13	TGTGCCAACAGCGGACAGGAGGAAGAGGCCCAGTACTTC	CANSGQEEEAQYF
.	TRBD1	TRBV6-1	TRBJ2-6	17	TGTGCCAGCAGTGAAAGGTCAGGGGGTACTGGGGCCAACGTCCTGACTTTC	CASSERSGGTGANVLTF
.	TRBD1	TRBV7-3	TRBJ2-2	16	TGTGCCAGCAGCCGCCGGACAGGGCGAGGGACCGGGGAGCTGTTTTTT	CASSRRTGRGTGELFF
.	TRBD2	TRBV28	TRBJ2-1	14	TGTGCCAGCAGTTTCGGCGGGGGGTACAATGAGCAGTTCTTC	CASSFGGGYNEQFF
.	.	TRBV27	TRBJ1-1	13	TGTGCCAGCAGTTTGGGGGGGGACACTGAAGCTTTCTTT	CASSLGGDTEAFF
.	.	TRBV7-9	TRBJ1-4	16	TGTGCCAGCAGCCAAATGGCGGGTCGGCTAATGGAAAAACTGTTTTTT	CASSQMAGRLMEKLFF
once	TRBD2	TRBV6-5	TRBJ2-1	14	TGTGCCAGCAGTTATGGCGGGGGTGGTAGTGAGCAGTTCTTC	CASSYGGGGSEQFF
.	TRBD2	TRBV12-5	TRBJ2-5	17	TGTGCTAGTGGTTTGGCCCTTAGCGGGGGAGGGGAGGGGACCCAGTACTTC	CASGLALSGGGEGTQYF
.	TRBD2	TRBV7-2	TRBJ2-5	15	TGTGCCAGCTGGGCTAGCGGGGGGGGTATGGAGACCCAGTACTTC	CASWASGGGMETQYF
.	.	TRBV4-2	TRBJ1-2	15	TGTGCCAGCAGCCAAGGATGGCACCTTAACTATGGCTACACCTTC	CASSQGWHLNYGYTF
.	TRBD2	TRBV3-1/TRBV3-2	TRBJ2-1	19	TGTGCCAGCAGAGACGGACTAGCGGGGGTTGGAGTCGGCTACAATGAGCAGTTCTTC	CASRDGLAGVGVGYNEQFF
.	TRBD1	TRBV6-5	TRBJ1-2	14	TGTGCCAGCAGGGATACAGGGGGCCGGGGTGGCTACACCTTC	CASRDTGGRGGYTF
.	.	TRBV7-2	TRBJ2-1	15	TGTGCCAGCAGCCCACCCCTGACAGGTACCAATGAGCAGTTCTTC	CASSPPLTGTNEQFF
.	TRBD1	TRBV10-3	TRBJ2-5	15	TGTGCCATCAGTGATCGGGACAGGGTCGGCGAGACCCAGTACTTC	CAISDRDRVGETQYF
.	.	TRBV7-9	TRBJ1-3	16	TGTGCCAGCAGCTTAGTCTCGAGGGTTGCAGGAAACACCATATATTTT	CASSLVSRVAGNTIYF
few	.	TRBV5-1	TRBJ1-1	15	TGCGCCAGCTTCAACGTCGGCGGGTTAAACACTGAAGCTTTCTTT	CASFNVGGLNTEAFF
.	.	TRBV4-1	TRBJ2-1	16	TGCGCCAGCAGACCCCTCGCAGGCAGCTCCTACAATGAGCAGTTCTTC	CASRPLAGSSYNEQFF